These 19 T cell receptor beta chains were sequenced from one sample in a study of T-cell reconstitution after alpha-beta-depleted transplantation in children. As it was prepared, the TCRbeta library received unique molecular identifiers. TCRdb reanalysed the PCR reads using MiXCR and keeps one entry per CDR3 protein. The sample yields about 200,000 distinct CDR3 sequences, roughly 7% seen once. The starting material was PBMCs, obtained before TCRalphabeta/CD19-depleted stem cell transplant. These receptors were taken from a boy aged 2 to 10 with acute lymphoblastic leukemia, due to receive a stem cell transplant.

In its sample, this clonotype was seen many times. The chain couples TRBV4-2 to TRBJ2-1, with D possibly matching TRBD2 (7 bases). CDR1 is LGHNA and CDR2 is YNFKEQ in the germline V gene. The CDR3 has 17 amino acids. V was shortened by 3 bases and J by 9 bases, with 24 bases between the two germline ends. The DNA of the CDR3 is TGTGCCAGCAGCCACGATGGGGGCCGGGGGGCCCAATCTGAGCAGTTCTTC. Protein sequence: CASSHDGGRGAQSEQFF.

On this clonotype itself: This may come from a read error, since a much larger clone is one base off. The conserved final phenylalanine or tryptophan is absent from the CDR3, which likely points to a read error. CDR3 loop: CSGFGTEAFS. DNA for the CDR3: TGCAGTGGTTTCGGGACCGAAGCTTTCTCT. The chain carries TRBV20-1 and TRBJ1-1; perhaps TRBD1 as D (5 bases). This CDR3 region has 10 residues. Germline V lookup: CDR1 DFQATT, CDR2 SNEGSKA (reference sequence). The ends were cut back, 7 bases at V and 8 bases at J, with 11 bases in the middle.

At least ten counts were recorded for this clonotype. This chain links TRBV12-3 or TRBV12-4 with TRBJ1-1; unclear D gene. CDR3 length: 13 amino acids. V lost 3 bases, J lost 4 bases, and 9 bases lay in between. The CDR3 bases are TGTGCCAGCAGTTTTGGTTACGCCACTGAAGCTTTCTTT. Residues: CASSFGYATEAFF.

This clonotype was seen ten or more times. The chain combines TRBV21-1 with TRBJ1-2; the D call in the table, TRBD1, was not verified against the DNA. TRBV21-1 is a recognized pseudogene. The CDR3 runs to 13 residues. The CDR3 DNA reads TGTGCCAGCACCGTACAGGGGGCGGGAGGCTACACCTTC. Its protein product is CASTVQGAGGYTF.

This clonotype was recorded a few times. This chain links TRBV11-2 with TRBJ2-7; 7 bases agree with TRBD2. V was pared by 0 bases and J by 5 bases, with 7 bases of the junction left unmatched. The CDR3 contains 15 residues. Germline assignment: CDR1 SGHAT and CDR2 FQNNGV. CDR3 residues: CASSLDWGGSNEQYF. The CDR3 coding sequence is TGTGCCAGCAGCTTAGATTGGGGGGGGTCCAACGAGCAGTACTTC.

This clonotype has a count of ten or more. The chain has TRBV20-1 and TRBJ1-2, with 10 bases matching TRBD1. Germline CDR1 reads DFQATT; CDR2 reads SNEGSKA (reference sequence). This CDR3 comprises 14 residues. The V and J ends lost 3 bases and 4 bases, in that order; junction bases with no gene match: 5. CDR3 in amino acids: CSASDRGQGYGYTF. In DNA form, the CDR3 reads TGCAGTGCTAGTGACAGGGGGCAAGGCTATGGCTACACCTTC.

As regards this clonotype: This may arise from a read error, as a much more abundant clone is one base away. The V and J genes are TRBV7-8 and TRBJ2-3; 11 nucleotides match TRBD1. J gave up 7 bases and V 8 bases, and 11 bases lay outside the gene matches. The CDR3 length is 15 residues. In germline, CDR1 is SGHVS, CDR2 FQNEAQ. Written as DNA, the CDR3 is TGTGCCAGCTCCTCTCGGACAGGGGGCATATATACGCAGTATTTT. Translated: CASSSRTGGIYTQYF.

This clonotype occurred many times. The J gene is TRBJ2-6, the V gene TRBV7-9, with D hard to call. The CDR3 covers 17 residues. V was shortened by 3 bases and J by 0 bases, with 12 bases between the two germline ends. CDR1 is SEHNR, CDR2 FQNEAQ, per germline (reference sequence). CDR3 protein: CASSLEAVPSGANVLTF. CDR3 DNA sequence: TGTGCCAGCAGCTTGGAAGCAGTTCCCTCTGGGGCCAACGTCCTGACTTTC.

This chain joins TRBV29-1 and TRBJ1-1; D gene unclear. The length of the CDR3 is 13 residues. The germline gives CDR1 SQVTM, CDR2 ANQGSEA. Trimming removed 5 bases from V and 1 base from J, with 11 bases in between. CDR3 loop: CSVRTSGNTEAFF. DNA of the CDR3: TGCAGCGTTCGGACCTCTGGGAACACTGAAGCTTTCTTT. Based on the CDR3 plus reference TRBV29-1 and TRBJ1-1, the full variable domain is SAVISQKPSRDICQRGTSLTIQCQVDSQVTMMFWYRQQPGQSLTLIATANQGSEATYESGFVIDKFPISRPNLTFSTLTVSNMSPEDSSIYLCSVRTSGNTEAFFGQGTRLTVV.

This clonotype has a count of ten or more. This chain joins TRBV12-3 or TRBV12-4 and TRBJ2-1; 7 bases fit TRBD2. This CDR3 has 15 residues. After removal of 4 bases from V and 3 bases from J, the junction contained 6 bases not matched to a gene. CDR3 in amino acids: CASSSGRTIYNEQFF. CDR3 coding DNA: TGTGCCAGCAGTTCCGGGAGGACCATCTACAATGAGCAGTTCTTC.

In this sample, this clonotype turned up many times. The chain has TRBV27 and TRBJ2-1; TRBD2 agrees at 11 bases. The ends lost 5 bases at V and 9 bases at J; junction bases unmatched: 15. Germline CDR1 MNHEY, CDR2 SMNVEV (reference sequence). CDR3 size: 17 residues. The CDR3 loop is CASSTSTIAGGPSEQFF. CDR3 bases: TGTGCCAGCAGTACCTCCACCATAGCGGGGGGGCCCAGTGAGCAGTTCTTC.

This clonotype came up many times. The genes are TRBV7-9 and TRBJ1-2; a weak D match, TRBD1 (6 bases). The length of the CDR3 is 14 residues. V lost 0 bases to trimming and J lost 10 bases, with 15 bases between them. Germline V gene lookup returns CDR1 SEHNR and CDR2 FQNEAQ (reference sequence). The CDR3 coding sequence is TGTGCCAGCAGCTTAGCTTCGGGTGGGGGCAACTACACCTTC. Translation gives CASSLASGGGNYTF.

This clonotype showed up many times. The chain employs TRBV9 and TRBJ2-1, with 7 bases that match TRBD2. The germline CDR1 and CDR2 sequences are SGDLS and YYNGEE. The CDR3 has 16 residues. V gave up 0 bases and J gave up 6 bases; unmatched junction bases: 9. The CDR3 here is CASSVAIKRDSNEQFF. Written as DNA, the CDR3 is TGTGCCAGCAGCGTAGCTATCAAGCGGGATAGCAATGAGCAGTTCTTC. The whole variable domain, remainder taken from reference TRBV9 and TRBJ2-1, is DSGVTQTPKHLITATGQRVTLRCSPRSGDLSVYWYQQSLDQGLQFLIQYYNGEERAKGNILERFSAQQFPDLHSELNLSSLELGDSALYFCASSVAIKRDSNEQFFGPGTRLTVL.

This clonotype was counted at least ten times. CDR3 amino acids: CASSLGWRGNTEAFF. CDR3 coding DNA: TGTGCCAGCAGTTTAGGGTGGCGGGGGAACACTGAAGCTTTCTTT. The rearrangement links TRBV27 to TRBJ1-1; no clear D. V lost 2 bases and J 1 base, leaving 11 bases between the germline ends. The CDR3 has 15 amino acids. Germline CDR1 reads MNHEY; CDR2 reads SMNVEV (reference sequence).

This clonotype was detected ten times or more. This chain connects TRBV2 to TRBJ1-4; D may be TRBD1 (6 bases). The CDR3 has 13 amino acids. Germline V lookup: CDR1 SNHLY, CDR2 FYNNEI. The chain's CDR3 is CASGGGTNEKLFF. DNA for the CDR3: TGTGCGAGCGGAGGGGGAACTAATGAAAAACTGTTTTTT. Full variable domain (missing parts from reference TRBV2 and TRBJ1-4): EPEVTQTPSHQVTQMGQEVILRCVPISNHLYFYWYRQILGQKVEFLVSFYNNEISEKSEIFDDQFSVERPDGSNFTLKIRSTKLEDSAMYFCASGGGTNEKLFFGSGTQLSVL.

On this clonotype itself: This may stem from a read error, because a much larger clone lies one nucleotide away. This rearrangement joins TRBV20-1 to TRBJ2-7; possibly TRBD1 or TRBD2 for D (5 bases each). CDR3 size: 12 residues. Germline CDR1 is DFQATT and CDR2 is SNEGSKA (reference sequence). CDR3 residues: CTARPGTAEQYF. The CDR3 DNA is TGCACTGCTAGGCCCGGGACGGCAGAGCAGTACTTC.

Many counts were recorded for this clonotype. The gene calls are TRBV5-1 and TRBJ2-5; 8 nucleotides line up with TRBD2. This CDR3 spans 16 amino acids. Trimming cost V 7 bases and J 4 bases; bases outside gene matches: 15. CDR1 and CDR2 from the germline V gene are SGHRS and YFSETQ. The CDR3 sequence: CASEPTPGGLGETQYF. In nucleotides, the CDR3 is TGCGCCAGCGAACCAACGCCGGGAGGGCTGGGAGAGACCCAGTACTTC.

This clonotype was seen only a few times. The gene calls are TRBV11-2 and TRBJ2-1, with 12 bases matching TRBD2. With V trimmed by 0 bases and J by 1 base, 4 bases remained unmatched. Germline V gene data show CDR1 as SGHAT and CDR2 as FQNNGV. The CDR3 is 18 residues long. CDR3 bases: TGTGCCAGCAGCTTAGACTGGACTAGCGGGATTTCCTACAATGAGCAGTTCTTC. Its protein product is CASSLDWTSGISYNEQFF. Combining the CDR3 with reference TRBV11-2 and TRBJ2-1 gives the whole variable domain EAGVAQSPRYKIIEKRQSVAFWCNPISGHATLYWYQQILGQGPKLLIQFQNNGVVDDSQLPKDRFSAERLKGVDSTLKIQPAKLEDSAVYLCASSLDWTSGISYNEQFFGPGTRLTVL.

This clonotype came up many times. The chain employs TRBV4-3 and TRBJ2-7; D is undetermined. This CDR3 spans 15 amino acids. CDR1 and CDR2 from the germline V gene are LGHNA and YSLEER. Trimming shortened V by 2 bases and J by 2 bases, and 13 bases separated the two germline ends. CDR3 sequence: CASSQMGNGPYEQYF. CDR3 DNA sequence: TGCGCCAGCAGCCAAATGGGGAATGGACCCTACGAGCAGTACTTC.